The clone carrying this T cell receptor (beta chain) was observed at least ten times. Its antigen is unknown. V trimming: 5 bases; J trimming: 3 bases; junction bases outside the gene matches: 6. The CDR3 contains 13 residues. Germline V CDR1 and CDR2: SQVTM, ANQGSEA. This record belongs to a study of CD8 T cells in ankylosing spondylitis. The authors made TCR beta libraries by quantitative 5'-RACE with molecular barcodes. TCRdb redid the calling of the 5' RACE reads with MiXCR, one entry per CDR3 protein. Of roughly 150,000 distinct CDR3 sequences listed, 9.8% are singletons. General study results and limits: What seemed typical of ankylosing spondylitis blood was a TCR beta motif built from 8 or 9 highly homologous variants.

The source of this sequence is a female donor with ankylosing spondylitis or in good health (not recorded which). This rearrangement joins TRBV29-1 to TRBJ2-7; 8 bases line up with TRBD1. Sequenced input: blood, either unsorted or a sorted T cell fraction (not recorded which). CDR3 sequence reads: CSVQTGVGYEQYF. The CDR3 region has the DNA TGCAGCGTTCAGACAGGGGTAGGCTACGAGCAGTACTTC.